This paragraph reports one T cell receptor beta chain. This clone came up a few times. Its antigen is still unknown. Nothing much larger sits one base from this clone, and base qualities are not available. These data are taken from a study of blood T cell repertoires in COVID-19 (TCRdb year 2020). Background for the entire study: The collaborator samples originated in the United States, Italy and Spain and spanned the acute and convalescent phases of COVID-19. The material from the prospective study consisted of cDNA or gDNA derived from T cells, B-cell-depleted T cells, or PBMCs. Deeply sampled blood TCRbeta repertoires from subjects exposed to, actively infected with, or recovered from COVID-19 were included in the dataset. The repertoires were made available in a free public database intended to serve as a resource for research on the immune response to SARS-CoV-2. The samples were drawn from the first 160 participants of the ongoing ImmuneRACE study and from 1,254 subjects provided by 6 global collaborators. Sample metadata almost always included a de-identified subject ID, COVID-19 status, age in years and sex. Where available, HLA class I and class II types were obtained from metadata supplied by the sample provider rather than from assay-based typing.

CDR1 MDHEN and CDR2 SYDVKM are derived from the germline V gene. Relative to germline, V is missing 3 bases and J is missing 8 bases, with 12 bases of the junction outside any gene match. From cysteine to phenylalanine, the CDR3 is 16 amino acids long. CDR3 DNA only is kept here, 48 bases in frame from base 1. Paper-wide results and their limitations: The amount of clinical and demographic metadata varied by source and participant and was provided uncurated.

The immunoSEQ Assay, a bias-controlled multiplex PCR, was used to amplify TCRbeta CDR3 regions from genomic DNA. Concerning the study's data processing: The number of nucleated cells in each sample was estimated from the amplification of reference gene primers within the assay. To quantify the absolute abundance of each unique TCRbeta CDR3 rearrangement, sequence reads were collapsed and filtered. For each sample, productive Simpson clonality was calculated as the square root of Simpson's diversity index over productive rearrangements. TCRdb retrieved this table from immuneACCESS and kept in-frame rearrangements only. Not all clones are present; in checked studies, unresolved V genes account for under half, and no reason is known for the remainder. V, J and clone size are those of that table, while D and trimming were read from the DNA. This sample holds 340,000 or so clones; approximately 86% were observed only once. Of the sample, approximately 4% falls within the top ten clones.

Enrolling through a virtual design, the prospective study's participants ranged in age from roughly 18 to 100 years and lived across 24 United States geographic areas. Cohort assignment in the prospective study relied on participant-reported clinical history from a screening survey and a study questionnaire. Each participant in the prospective study had whole blood, serum and a nasopharyngeal or oropharyngeal swab collected by mobile phlebotomists. Additional blood draws and questionnaires over an approximately two-month period could optionally be provided by prospective study participants. Blood samples from the prospective study were shipped frozen or at room temperature prior to DNA extraction.

The sequencing input was PBMCs or T cells enriched from blood (not recorded which). The chain is made from TRBV28 and TRBJ1-4; TRBD1 aligns with 7 central bases. The clonotype was recovered from a woman between 35 and 50 years old with acute COVID-19. The CDR3 protein: CASSLADRVVLEKLFF. The bases read TGTGCCAGCAGTTTGGCCGACAGGGTAGTTTTGGAAAAACTGTTTTTT.